What follows are 27 T cell receptor beta chains derived from one specimen sequenced in a study of blood T cell repertoires in COVID-19. Using immunoSEQ multiplex PCR, the repertoire was profiled, and TCRdb retains in-frame clones only, with some absent. The repertoire has over 150,000 clones, about 85% of them found once; the top ten carry roughly 8%. The sample taken for sequencing was peripheral blood. The source is a woman aged 55-70 years with COVID-19, enrolled during active disease.

The chain couples TRBV5-1 to TRBJ1-2; D is ambiguous. This CDR3 has 15 residues. Germline loops: CDR1 SGHRS, CDR2 YFSETQ. V gave up 2 bases and J gave up 0 bases, with 11 bases separating them. The CDR3 is CASSFSTQSNYGYTF. For the CDR3, the DNA is TGCGCCAGCAGCTTCTCAACCCAGTCTAACTATGGCTACACCTTC.

The J gene is TRBJ2-1, the V gene TRBV7-6; 10 bases fit TRBD2. This CDR3 has 14 amino acids. CDR1 SGHVS and CDR2 FNYEAQ come from the germline V gene. The ends lost 6 bases at V and 7 bases at J; junction bases unmatched: 6. The CDR3 coding sequence is TGTGCCAGCAGACCTAGCGGGAGCACAAATGAGCAGTTCTTC. Translating it yields CASRPSGSTNEQFF.

This sequence joins TRBV12-3 or TRBV12-4 and TRBJ1-2, with D hard to call. V lost 3 bases to trimming and J lost 4 bases, with 9 bases between them. There are 13 residues in the CDR3. The CDR3 DNA is TGTGCCAGCAGTTTGCCGGGGTCCTATGGCTACACCTTC. This gives the protein CASSLPGSYGYTF.

V and J are TRBV18 and TRBJ1-5; TRBD1 aligns across 9 bases. This CDR3 is built from 13 residues. Germline values: CDR1 KGHSH, CDR2 LQKENI. V shed 3 bases and J 7 bases; nucleotides not matched to a gene: 1. The CDR3 protein is CASSPDRGQPQHF. Written as DNA, the CDR3 is TGTGCCAGCTCACCGGACAGGGGCCAGCCCCAGCATTTT.

The chain combines TRBV27 with TRBJ1-5; TRBD1 might be the D (6 bases). V was clipped by 5 bases and J by 2 bases, with 16 bases between them. Germline V CDR1 and CDR2: MNHEY, SMNVEV (reference sequence). The CDR3 length is 16 residues. This CDR3 is CASSIGGAIGNQPQHF. CDR3 nucleotides: TGTGCCAGCAGTATCGGGGGGGCTATAGGCAATCAGCCCCAGCATTTT.

V is TRBV19 and J is TRBJ2-2; 8 bases are shared with TRBD1. The CDR3 covers 16 residues. V lost 5 bases, J lost 4 bases, and 9 bases stayed unmatched. The germline gives CDR1 LNHDA, CDR2 SQIVND (reference sequence). The CDR3 region is CASSPRQGSRTGELFF. The CDR3 bases are TGTGCCAGTAGTCCCCGACAGGGGAGCCGCACCGGGGAGCTGTTTTTT.

The chain links TRBV6-5 to TRBJ1-6, with D perhaps matching TRBD1 (6 bases). This CDR3 region has 16 residues. Germline CDR1 and CDR2: MNHEY and SVGAGI. The V end lost 4 bases, the J end lost 6 bases, and 16 bases lay between the germline ends. The CDR3 bases are TGTGCCAGCAGTTCCCCCAGGGAGGGGGGTAATTCACCCCTCCACTTT. Protein sequence: CASSSPREGGNSPLHF.

This chain uses TRBV11-2 with TRBJ2-1; tentatively, D is TRBD2 (5 bases). Germline V gene sequence: CDR1 SGHAT, CDR2 FQNNGV. V dropped 8 bases and J dropped 4 bases, with 24 bases sitting between them. CDR3 size: 17 residues. CDR3 in amino acids: CASGSWAMTPQYNEQFF. The CDR3 DNA is TGTGCCAGCGGGAGCTGGGCAATGACCCCCCAGTACAATGAGCAGTTCTTC.

This chain links TRBV20-1 with TRBJ2-7, with 7 bases matching TRBD2. The CDR3 sequence is 14 residues long. With 3 bases clipped from V and 7 bases from J, the junction kept 12 bases outside the gene matches. From germline, CDR1 is DFQATT and CDR2 SNEGSKA (reference sequence). CDR3 region: CSASTPAGEGEQYF. DNA of the CDR3: TGCAGTGCTAGTACCCCTGCGGGAGAAGGAGAGCAGTACTTC.

The table lists this clone with a count of one. This sequence joins TRBV7-8 and TRBJ1-4; perhaps TRBD1 as D (5 bases). The V gene's germline CDR1 is SGHVS and CDR2 FQNEAQ. Trimming shortened V by 2 bases and J by 10 bases, and 8 bases separated the two germline ends. The CDR3 is made up of 12 amino acids. CDR3 DNA sequence: TGTGCCAGCAGCTTAATTCAGGGAAAACTGTTTTTT. As protein: CASSLIQGKLFF.

This clone was counted a few times. The chain is built from TRBV3-1 (or the pseudogene TRBV3-2) and TRBJ1-3, with TRBD1 matching 8 bases. This CDR3 has 12 residues. J lost 11 bases, V lost 5 bases, and 5 bases had no gene match. From germline, CDR1 is LGHDT and CDR2 YNNKEL (reference sequence). DNA for the CDR3: TGTGCCAGCAGCACCGGACAGGGCCCCATATATTTT. The encoded protein is CASSTGQGPIYF.

V usage is TRBV19 and J usage is TRBJ1-1; the D gene is possibly TRBD1 (5 bases). This CDR3 has 15 amino acids. V was trimmed by 4 bases and J by 4 bases, leaving 16 bases between them. CDR1 LNHDA and CDR2 SQIVND come from the germline V gene (reference sequence). The CDR3, as DNA: TGTGCCAGTAGTACCCTTTACCAGGGTGGCACTGAAGCTTTCTTT. Translation: CASSTLYQGGTEAFF.

The chain employs TRBV11-2 and TRBJ1-3; no clear D. The V end was cut by 0 bases, the J end by 4 bases, with 10 bases between. The germline CDR1 and CDR2 sequences are SGHAT and FQNNGV. The CDR3 length is 15 residues. The CDR3 here is CASSLDLSRGNTIYF. The CDR3 coding sequence is TGTGCCAGCAGCTTAGATCTGAGTCGGGGAAACACCATATATTTT.

This rearrangement joins TRBV5-1 to TRBJ1-2, with 9 bases fitting TRBD1. J gave up 7 bases and V 4 bases, and 11 bases lay outside the gene matches. CDR3 length: 15 residues. Germline V gene lookup returns CDR1 SGHRS and CDR2 YFSETQ. For the CDR3, the DNA is TGCGCCAGCAGCCCTGGGGACAGGGAGCATCTTGGCTACACCTTC. The encoded protein is CASSPGDREHLGYTF.

This chain connects TRBV5-1 to TRBJ1-2, with 7 bases lining up with TRBD1. CDR3 length equals 14 residues. J lost 2 bases, V lost 4 bases, and 5 bases had no gene match. Germline V gives CDR1 SGHRS, CDR2 YFSETQ. The CDR3 spells CASSQQGQNYGYTF. The CDR3 nucleotides read TGCGCCAGCAGCCAACAGGGACAGAACTATGGCTACACCTTC. Combining the CDR3 with reference TRBV5-1 and TRBJ1-2 gives the whole variable domain KAGVTQTPRYLIKTRGQQVTLSCSPISGHRSVSWYQQTPGQGLQFLFEYFSETQRNKGNFPGRFSGRQFSNSRSEMNVSTLELGDSALYLCASSQQGQNYGYTFGSGTRLTVV.

The chain is built from TRBV18 and TRBJ2-5, with a possible D match to TRBD1 (6 bases). The CDR3 loop spans 15 amino acids. The V end lost 5 bases, the J end lost 1 base, and 14 bases lay between the germline ends. CDR1 and CDR2 (germline): KGHSH, LQKENI. Here the CDR3 DNA reads TGTGCCAGCTCAGCCAGGGGAAGTGGCCAAGAGACCCAGTACTTC. Protein sequence: CASSARGSGQETQYF.

The chain recombines TRBV11-2 with TRBJ1-5, with a possible D match to TRBD1 (5 bases). Germline-derived CDR1 and CDR2 are SGHAT and FQNNGV. This CDR3 comprises 17 residues. V was pared by 1 base and J by 4 bases, with 17 bases between. The chain's CDR3 is CASSLVSGLGTNQPQHF. CDR3 in DNA: TGTGCCAGCAGCTTAGTGTCAGGGTTGGGAACAAATCAGCCCCAGCATTTT.

This chain links TRBV19 with TRBJ1-1; D call uncertain. V was shortened by 7 bases and J by 5 bases, with 14 bases between the two germline ends. CDR3 length: 13 residues. Germline CDR1 is LNHDA and CDR2 is SQIVND (reference sequence). The CDR3 bases are TGTGCCAGTACCTCTGGCGGGAGGACTGAAGCTTTCTTT. It encodes CASTSGGRTEAFF.

This clone was recorded a few times. V and J are TRBV6-1 and TRBJ2-1; 7 bases map to TRBD1. The germline gives CDR1 MNHNS, CDR2 SASEGT. This CDR3 has 14 amino acids. V trimming: 2 bases; J trimming: 9 bases; junction bases outside the gene matches: 7. This CDR3 is CASSELQGRGEQFF. CDR3 nucleotides: TGTGCCAGCAGTGAACTACAGGGGAGAGGTGAGCAGTTCTTC.

This clone was seen just once. The chain is built from TRBV12-3 or TRBV12-4 and TRBJ1-2; D might be TRBD1 (6 bases). The CDR3 has 12 amino acids. V lost 6 bases, J lost 8 bases, and 13 bases lay in between. The CDR3 bases are TGTGCCAGCAGCAGGGACATGAGGGGCTACACCTTC. As protein: CASSRDMRGYTF.

The chain employs TRBV3-1 (or the pseudogene TRBV3-2) and TRBJ2-5; TRBD2 aligns across 11 bases. Germline V gene data show CDR1 as LGHDT and CDR2 as YNNKEL (reference sequence). The CDR3 spans 15 residues. The trim removed 2 bases at V and 2 bases at J, leaving 1 base unmatched. CDR3 residues: CASSQLAGGQETQYF. CDR3 bases: TGTGCCAGCAGCCAACTAGCGGGGGGTCAAGAGACCCAGTACTTC.

V and J are TRBV27 and TRBJ1-2, with D possibly being TRBD1 (5 bases). Germline CDR1 reads MNHEY; CDR2 reads SMNVEV (reference sequence). The CDR3 runs 14 residues. Trimming shortened V by 7 bases and J by 7 bases, and 19 bases separated the two germline ends. The chain's CDR3 is CASKGLAGYGGYTF. CDR3 in DNA: TGTGCCAGCAAGGGACTGGCGGGATATGGTGGCTACACCTTC.

The V gene is TRBV19, the J gene TRBJ1-5, with TRBD1 matching 11 bases. There are 16 residues in the CDR3. Germline values: CDR1 LNHDA, CDR2 SQIVND (reference sequence). V was pared by 5 bases and J by 6 bases, with 9 bases of the junction left unmatched. CDR3 loop: CASSVSRDRGIQPQHF. DNA for the CDR3: TGTGCCAGTAGTGTATCCCGGGACAGGGGGATTCAGCCCCAGCATTTT.

This rearrangement joins TRBV3-1 (or the pseudogene TRBV3-2) to TRBJ1-5; TRBD1 matches 9 bases. V lost 4 bases, J lost 4 bases, and 5 bases stayed unmatched. CDR3 length: 15 amino acids. Germline-derived CDR1 and CDR2 are LGHDT and YNNKEL (reference sequence). CDR3 sequence: CASSPGQGFNQPQHF. The CDR3 DNA reads as TGTGCCAGCAGCCCGGGACAGGGTTTTAATCAGCCCCAGCATTTT.

The chain employs TRBV18 and TRBJ1-5, with D perhaps matching TRBD1 (6 bases). Germline assignment: CDR1 KGHSH and CDR2 LQKENI. Deletions cut 8 bases from V and 4 bases from J, with 12 bases between. This CDR3 spans 13 amino acids. The CDR3 sequence: CASAGQNNQPQHF. Here the CDR3 DNA reads TGTGCCAGCGCCGGACAGAATAATCAGCCCCAGCATTTT.

The J gene is TRBJ1-1, the V gene TRBV7-3; unclear D gene. The CDR3 runs 15 residues. CDR1 SGHTA and CDR2 FQGTGA come from the germline V gene. The V and J ends lost 5 bases and 3 bases respectively, with 16 bases between them. The CDR3 nucleotides are TGTGCCAGCAGCCCAACCGCCGGGGTTCACACTGAAGCTTTCTTT. It codes for CASSPTAGVHTEAFF.

The chain recombines TRBV6-5 with TRBJ2-1; the match to TRBD2 covers 13 bases. CDR3 size: 15 residues. The V gene's germline CDR1 is MNHEY and CDR2 SVGAGI. With V trimmed by 3 bases and J by 5 bases, 1 base remained unmatched. The chain's CDR3 is CASSYGLAGDNEQFF. The DNA for the CDR3 is TGTGCCAGCAGTTATGGACTAGCGGGGGACAATGAGCAGTTCTTC.